This TCR beta chain was observed in a study of T cells in Graves' hyperthyroidism and ophthalmopathy. The V and J ends lost 3 bases and 9 bases respectively, with 12 bases between them. From germline, CDR1 is SGHTA and CDR2 FQGTGA. The CDR3 is 14 amino acids. Hyperthyroidism of Graves' type that showed no ophthalmopathy progression within 18 months was stable. Any patient presenting with uncontrolled infection, other autoimmune disease, pregnancy or lactation was left out. The diagnoses drew upon clinical symptoms, serum thyroxine and TRAb, thyroid ultrasound and orbital computed tomography. Cells are PBMCs isolated from roughly 9.3 ml of fresh blood. The investigators amplified TCR beta CDR3 regions from RNA transcripts. The primer set for the first-round RT-PCR of the TCR CDR3 was HTBI. MiXCR, run by TCRdb on the multiplex PCR reads, gives a single entry per CDR3 protein. The table has over 700,000 distinct CDR3 sequences, about 38% seen once; the top ten hold more than 7%.

The TCR originated in a man younger than 35 with Graves' hyperthyroidism. V and J are TRBV7-3 and TRBJ1-6; D possibly corresponds to TRBD1 (5 bases). Source material: blood. The CDR3 loop reads CASSLRDRGSPLHF. DNA for the CDR3: TGTGCCAGCAGCTTGAGGGACCGTGGTTCACCCCTCCACTTT.